A single sample is the source of the 8 T cell receptor beta chains below, sequenced in a study of shared clonotypes between healthy human individuals (dated by TCRdb to about 2020). Library preparation used the immunoSEQ multiplex PCR assay. TCRdb's version of the immuneACCESS table is confined to in-frame rearrangements and falls short of the full clone set. An unresolved V gene accounts for under half of the shortfall where checked; the remainder is of unknown origin. This sample holds a few million clones; roughly nine tenths were observed only once. The ten biggest clones cover around 0.14% of the sample. The sample comprised naive CD4+ T cells sorted from blood. The cell subset or site label, as the study defines it: CD45RA+ positively selected. These TCRs come from a man aged 18-30 years in good health.

Concerning this clone itself: The sample holds other DNA sequences that translate to the same CDR3. The chain is built from TRBV7-8 and TRBJ1-1; D gene uncertain. There are 14 residues in the CDR3. CDR1 is SGHVS and CDR2 is FQNEAQ in the germline V gene. Trimming shortened V by 4 bases and J by 1 base, and 10 bases separated the two germline ends. The CDR3: CASSSGLGNTEAFF. CDR3 bases: TGTGCCAGCAGCTCGGGGTTGGGGAACACTGAAGCTTTCTTT.

This chain links TRBV21-1 with TRBJ2-7; the table gives TRBD1 as D, unverified against the DNA. TRBV21-1 is a listed pseudogene. CDR3 length: 13 residues. As DNA, the CDR3 is TGTGCCAGCCAGGGACAGGGGTTACACGAGCAGTACTTC. This encodes CASQGQGLHEQYF.

The chain recombines TRBV19 with TRBJ2-1; D unclear. Trimming cost V 1 base and J 4 bases, with 14 bases left between them. Looked up from germline, CDR1 is LNHDA and CDR2 is SQIVND (reference sequence). The CDR3 covers 16 residues. The CDR3 protein is CASSIGQFSGYNEQFF. The CDR3 coding sequence is TGTGCCAGTAGTATAGGCCAGTTTTCTGGGTACAATGAGCAGTTCTTC.

The sample holds a few counts of this clone. This chain links TRBV2 with TRBJ1-5, with D uncertain. This CDR3 spans 14 amino acids. V lost 4 bases and J 4 bases, leaving 11 bases between the germline ends. The germline CDR1 and CDR2 sequences are SNHLY and FYNNEI. In DNA, the CDR3 is TGTGCCAGCAGTGGCCGGGCGGATAATCAGCCCCAGCATTTT. Its protein product is CASSGRADNQPQHF.

The V call is TRBV5-8, the J call TRBJ1-5; D possibly corresponds to TRBD1 (5 bases). CDR1 is SGHTS, CDR2 YDEGEE, per germline. Trimming cost V 5 bases and J 1 base, with 13 bases left between them. CDR3 size: 15 residues. CDR3 region: CASRWQGVSNQPQHF. The CDR3 bases are TGTGCCAGCAGATGGCAGGGTGTGAGCAATCAGCCCCAGCATTTT.

This rearrangement joins TRBV19 to TRBJ1-5; a weak D match, TRBD1 (6 bases). Germline assignment: CDR1 LNHDA and CDR2 SQIVND (reference sequence). The CDR3 loop spans 17 amino acids. Deletions cut 5 bases from V and 0 bases from J, with 17 bases between. For the CDR3, the DNA is TGTGCCAGTAGTGTCCCCGCGGGACAAAATAGCAATCAGCCCCAGCATTTT. It encodes CASSVPAGQNSNQPQHF.

Remarks on this clone: One end of the junction does not line up with germline, which may come from a read error. The chain carries TRBV4-1 and TRBJ2-5; TRBD2 agrees at 15 bases. In germline, CDR1 is MGHRA, CDR2 YSYEKL. This CDR3 spans 16 amino acids. The CDR3 nucleotides read TGCGCCAGCAGCCAAACACACGGACTAGCGGGGGGGCCTTTCCACTTC. Encoded protein: CASSQTHGLAGGPFHF.

This clone occurred a few times. The chain employs TRBV10-3 and TRBJ1-2, with a possible D match to TRBD1 (5 bases). The CDR3 runs 12 residues. The V end was cut by 4 bases, the J end by 8 bases, with 11 bases between. Germline-derived CDR1 and CDR2 are ENHRY and SYGVKD. The CDR3 loop reads CAISVSGLGYTF. CDR3 in DNA: TGTGCCATCAGTGTGTCAGGGTTGGGCTACACCTTC.